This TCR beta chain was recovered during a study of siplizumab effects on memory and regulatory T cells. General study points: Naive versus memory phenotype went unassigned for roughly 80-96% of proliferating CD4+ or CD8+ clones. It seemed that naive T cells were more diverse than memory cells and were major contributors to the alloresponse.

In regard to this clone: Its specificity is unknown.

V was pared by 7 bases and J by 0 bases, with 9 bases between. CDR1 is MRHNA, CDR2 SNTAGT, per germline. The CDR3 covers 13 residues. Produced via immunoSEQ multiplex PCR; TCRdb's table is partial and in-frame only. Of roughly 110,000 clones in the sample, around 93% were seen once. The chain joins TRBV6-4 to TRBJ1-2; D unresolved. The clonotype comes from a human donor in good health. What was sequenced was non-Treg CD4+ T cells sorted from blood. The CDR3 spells CASTLAANYGYTF. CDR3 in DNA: TGTGCCAGCACCTTGGCGGCTAACTATGGCTACACCTTC.